This TCR beta chain is drawn from a study of blood T cells in healthy people across ages. Germline values: CDR1 SGHVS, CDR2 FQNEAQ. The CDR3 is 15 residues long. The germline V and J ends were trimmed by 5 bases and 5 bases, with 18 bases remaining between them. A sample-barcoded 5' primer and a J-beta primer mix were used in a second PCR of about 7 to 12 cycles. MiXCR, run by TCRdb on the 5' RACE reads, gives a single entry per CDR3 protein. The data contain some 760,000 distinct CDR3 sequences, 20% to 30% of them singletons. A further study also used this sample, focusing on T cells of mothers and their children.

The sequenced sample was blood. V is TRBV7-8 and J is TRBJ2-5, with D maybe TRBD2 (6 bases). The sequence came from a boy between 10 and 17 years old in good health. Here the CDR3 reads CASSRIPGEVETQYF. The CDR3 region has the DNA TGTGCCAGCAGCCGAATACCTGGGGAGGTGGAGACCCAGTACTTC.